The 20 T cell receptor beta chains presented below share a single source sample, sequenced in a study of blood T cell repertoires in COVID-19 (dated by TCRdb to the early 2020s). Library generation was performed with the immunoSEQ multiplex PCR assay. TCRdb limited this immuneACCESS table to in-frame rearrangements with V and J called. A share of clones is missing; checked studies link under half to unresolved V genes, and the rest is unexplained. This sample is represented by several thousand clones; about 76% of them were singletons. The ten largest account for about two fifths of the sample. Sequenced material: peripheral blood. The receptors were gathered from a human donor in a cohort sampled during active COVID-19.

J is TRBJ1-2 and V is TRBV6-1, with D possibly TRBD1 on 5 matching bases. V gave up 3 bases and J gave up 6 bases, with 14 bases separating them. The germline V gene has CDR1 MNHNS and CDR2 SASEGT. The CDR3 has 14 amino acids. In DNA, the CDR3 is TGTGCCAGCAGTGAGGCCCAGGGCCGGAATGGCTACACCTTC. This gives the protein CASSEAQGRNGYTF.

The chain is built from TRBV9 and TRBJ2-3, with a possible D match to TRBD2 (5 bases). Germline values: CDR1 SGDLS, CDR2 YYNGEE. Trimming pared 2 bases from V and 8 bases from J, leaving 9 bases between. The CDR3 totals 12 residues. DNA for the CDR3: TGTGCCAGCAGCGTTGCCGAGGGTACGCAGTATTTT. This translates into CASSVAEGTQYF.

V gene TRBV19 combines with J gene TRBJ1-5; D call uncertain. The CDR3 runs 18 residues. Germline V gene lookup returns CDR1 LNHDA and CDR2 SQIVND (reference sequence). V shed 3 bases and J shed 0 bases, with 18 bases lying between them. In DNA, the CDR3 is TGTGCCAGTAGTATCCCTCCCCAGGATCTCTATAGCAATCAGCCCCAGCATTTT. This sequence encodes CASSIPPQDLYSNQPQHF.

The V and J genes are TRBV2 and TRBJ2-7; tentatively, D is TRBD1 (6 bases). The CDR3 contains 11 residues. The V and J ends lost 6 bases and 3 bases respectively, with 6 bases between them. Germline V gene sequence: CDR1 SNHLY, CDR2 FYNNEI. This CDR3 reads CASSRGYEQYF. In DNA form, the CDR3 reads TGTGCCAGCAGCAGGGGCTACGAGCAGTACTTC. Variable domain in full (rest from reference TRBV2 and TRBJ2-7): EPEVTQTPSHQVTQMGQEVILRCVPISNHLYFYWYRQILGQKVEFLVSFYNNEISEKSEIFDDQFSVERPDGSNFTLKIRSTKLEDSAMYFCASSRGYEQYFGPGTRLTVT.

This clone was counted only a few times. The chain combines TRBV2 with TRBJ1-5, with 7 bases that match TRBD1. Germline V gene lookup returns CDR1 SNHLY and CDR2 FYNNEI. V lost 1 base, J lost 6 bases, and 3 bases stayed unmatched. CDR3 size: 14 residues. CDR3 residues: CASSEGQGAQPQHF. The CDR3 DNA is TGTGCCAGCAGTGAAGGACAGGGAGCTCAGCCCCAGCATTTT.

This clone is termed large. The rearrangement uses TRBV6-1 and TRBJ2-7; D is possibly TRBD1 (5 bases). This CDR3 is 13 amino acids long. Germline CDR1 and CDR2: MNHNS and SASEGT. The V end was cut by 2 bases, the J end by 3 bases, with 8 bases between. The CDR3 here is CASSEQGNYEQYF. The CDR3 nucleotides are TGTGCCAGCAGTGAACAGGGAAACTACGAGCAGTACTTC.

The CDR3 region has the DNA TGTGCCAGCAGTTACTCGGACAGTCCTACCAGCACCATATATTTT. Amino acids: CASSYSDSPTSTIYF. The rearrangement uses TRBV6-5 and TRBJ1-3, with TRBD1 as a possible D gene (6 bases). The CDR3 spans 15 residues. CDR1 and CDR2 from the germline V gene are MNHEY and SVGAGI. Trimming took 0 bases from V and 9 from J, leaving 15 bases between them.

The rearrangement joins TRBV11-1 to TRBJ2-1; D may be TRBD1 (5 bases). The germline V gene encodes CDR1 SGHAT and CDR2 FQDESV (reference sequence). V was cut by 1 base and J by 2 bases, with 6 bases left in between. The CDR3 length is 14 residues. In nucleotides, the CDR3 is TGTGCCAGCAGCTTAGAACAGGCCTACAATGAGCAGTTCTTC. Protein: CASSLEQAYNEQFF.

V and J are TRBV9 and TRBJ1-5; 8 bases fit TRBD1. Germline-derived CDR1 and CDR2 are SGDLS and YYNGEE. The ends lost 4 bases at V and 5 bases at J; junction bases unmatched: 5. The CDR3 length is 14 residues. CDR3 sequence reads: CASSPGTGYQPQHF. CDR3 coding DNA: TGTGCCAGCAGCCCCGGGACAGGATATCAGCCCCAGCATTTT.

The chain links TRBV19 to TRBJ1-4; TRBD1 agrees at 10 bases. Germline CDR1 reads LNHDA; CDR2 reads SQIVND (reference sequence). V was pared by 3 bases and J by 6 bases, with 7 bases of the junction left unmatched. This CDR3 spans 16 amino acids. Here the CDR3 reads CASSMGSGTGDEKLFF. The CDR3 coding sequence is TGTGCCAGTAGTATGGGGTCCGGGACAGGGGATGAAAAACTGTTTTTT.

This clone was picked up a small number of times. J is TRBJ2-2 and V is TRBV19; 9 bases fit TRBD2. Per germline, CDR1 LNHDA and CDR2 SQIVND (reference sequence). This CDR3 has 15 residues. The V and J ends lost 9 bases and 6 bases, in that order; junction bases with no gene match: 11. The CDR3 sequence: CASLRLAGGPGELFF. The CDR3 region has the DNA TGTGCCAGCCTACGACTGGCGGGGGGGCCCGGGGAGCTGTTTTTT.

This chain uses TRBV29-1 with TRBJ1-2; the D gene is possibly TRBD1 (5 bases). Germline values: CDR1 SQVTM, CDR2 ANQGSEA. The V end was cut by 4 bases, the J end by 7 bases, with 10 bases between. The length of the CDR3 is 11 residues. The CDR3 reads CSVVQGGGYTF. CDR3 coding DNA: TGCAGCGTTGTGCAGGGTGGTGGCTACACCTTC.

This clone has just one count. This chain joins TRBV5-1 and TRBJ2-1; 7 bases fit TRBD1. The CDR3 is made up of 14 amino acids. After removal of 3 bases from V and 5 bases from J, the junction contained 5 bases not matched to a gene. CDR1 is SGHRS, CDR2 YFSETQ, per germline. The CDR3, as DNA: TGCGCCAGCAGCTGGCGACAGGGAGACAATGAGCAGTTCTTC. Translating gives CASSWRQGDNEQFF.

The V gene is TRBV7-2, the J gene TRBJ2-2; 8 bases map to TRBD2. Per the germline V gene, CDR1 is SGHTA and CDR2 is FQGNSA. The CDR3 runs 14 residues. V shed 5 bases, J shed 8 bases, and the junction held 7 bases outside the gene matches. CDR3 coding DNA: TGTGCCAGCAGCCAGCTGGGACTAGGAGGGGAGCTGTTTTTT. Protein product: CASSQLGLGGELFF.

The chain has TRBV18 and TRBJ2-2, with 7 bases that match TRBD1. Losses at the gene ends were 6 bases for V and 6 bases for J; bases not matched to a gene: 7. Germline V gene data show CDR1 as KGHSH and CDR2 as LQKENI. This CDR3 has 14 amino acids. The CDR3 DNA sequence: TGTGCCAGCTCGCCGACAGGGACCTCCGGGGAGCTGTTTTTT. Its translation: CASSPTGTSGELFF.

The CDR3 DNA reads as TGTGCCAGCAGCGGCAGACAGGGTTGGGGCTACACCTTC. Amino acids: CASSGRQGWGYTF. The V and J genes are TRBV7-2 and TRBJ1-2; 7 nucleotides agree with TRBD1. The V gene end was trimmed by 5 bases and the J gene end by 8 bases; junction bases not matched to a gene: 8. This CDR3 has 13 residues. Looked up from germline, CDR1 is SGHTA and CDR2 is FQGNSA.

This chain joins TRBV3-1 (or the pseudogene TRBV3-2) and TRBJ1-1, with a weak D call TRBD1 (6 bases). The CDR3 runs 15 residues. Germline V gene sequence: CDR1 LGHDT, CDR2 YNNKEL (reference sequence). Trimming left V 3 bases short and J 7 bases short, with 18 bases between. CDR3 sequence: CASSQAGTPRNEAFF. The CDR3 DNA reads TGTGCCAGCAGCCAGGCCGGGACACCCAGGAATGAAGCTTTCTTT.

This clone was counted between two and nine times. V gene TRBV7-6 combines with J gene TRBJ2-7, with D maybe TRBD2 (6 bases). V was pared by 2 bases and J by 0 bases, with 14 bases between. The germline gives CDR1 SGHVS, CDR2 FNYEAQ. CDR3 length: 16 amino acids. This chain's CDR3 is CASSLSSALDSYEQYF. The CDR3 region has the DNA TGTGCCAGCAGCTTATCTAGCGCCCTTGACTCCTACGAGCAGTACTTC.

The CDR3 coding sequence is TGCGCCAGCAGCCAAGATTCGGGACTAGCGGGGGGCAATGAGCAGTTCTTC. Its protein product is CASSQDSGLAGGNEQFF. The rearrangement joins TRBV4-3 to TRBJ2-1; 15 bases are shared with TRBD2. Germline V gives CDR1 LGHNA, CDR2 YSLEER. The CDR3 is 17 residues long. The junction had 3 bases not matched to a gene; V was cut back by 0 bases and J by 6 bases.

The genes are TRBV6-5 and TRBJ1-2, with 8 bases aligning to TRBD1. J gave up 3 bases and V 5 bases, and 8 bases lay outside the gene matches. The CDR3 spans 15 residues. Germline V gene lookup returns CDR1 MNHEY and CDR2 SVGAGI. The CDR3: CASSTGQGSYYGYTF. The CDR3 DNA is TGTGCCAGCAGTACCGGACAGGGATCATACTATGGCTACACCTTC.